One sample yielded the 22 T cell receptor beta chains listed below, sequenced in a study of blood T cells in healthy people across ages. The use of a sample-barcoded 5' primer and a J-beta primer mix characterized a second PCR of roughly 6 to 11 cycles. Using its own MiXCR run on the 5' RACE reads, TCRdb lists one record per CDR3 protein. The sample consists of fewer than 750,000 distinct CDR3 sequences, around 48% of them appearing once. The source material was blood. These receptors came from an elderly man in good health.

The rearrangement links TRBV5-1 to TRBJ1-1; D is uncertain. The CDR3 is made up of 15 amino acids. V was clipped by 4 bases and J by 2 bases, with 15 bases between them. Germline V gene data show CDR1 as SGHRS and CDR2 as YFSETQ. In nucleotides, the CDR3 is TGCGCCAGCAGCCCCGGGATCATAAAAAACACTGAAGCTTTCTTT. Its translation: CASSPGIIKNTEAFF.

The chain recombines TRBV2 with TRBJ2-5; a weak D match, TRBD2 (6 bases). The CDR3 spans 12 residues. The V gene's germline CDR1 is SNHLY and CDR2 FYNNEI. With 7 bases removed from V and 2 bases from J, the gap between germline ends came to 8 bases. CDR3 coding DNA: TGTGCCAGCACGGGGGTTCAAGAGACCCAGTACTTC. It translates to CASTGVQETQYF.

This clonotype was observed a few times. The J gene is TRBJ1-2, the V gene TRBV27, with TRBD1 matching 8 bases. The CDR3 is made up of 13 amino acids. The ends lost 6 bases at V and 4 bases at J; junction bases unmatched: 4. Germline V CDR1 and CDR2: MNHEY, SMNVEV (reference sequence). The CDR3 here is CASRGQGSYGYTF. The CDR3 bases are TGTGCCAGCAGAGGACAGGGCAGCTATGGCTACACCTTC.

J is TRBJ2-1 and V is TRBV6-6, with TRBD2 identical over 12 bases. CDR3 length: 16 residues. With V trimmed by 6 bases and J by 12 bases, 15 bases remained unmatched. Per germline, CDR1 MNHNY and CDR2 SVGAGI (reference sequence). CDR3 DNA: TGTGCCAGCAGACGACTGACTAGCGGGAGAAAGGATACGCAGTTCTTC. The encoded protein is CASRRLTSGRKDTQFF.

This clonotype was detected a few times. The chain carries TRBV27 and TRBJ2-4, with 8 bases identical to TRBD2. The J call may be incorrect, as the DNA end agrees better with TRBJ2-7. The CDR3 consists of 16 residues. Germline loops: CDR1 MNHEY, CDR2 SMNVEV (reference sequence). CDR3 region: CASSLSPSGHRREQYF. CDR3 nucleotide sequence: TGTGCCAGCAGTTTATCTCCTAGCGGGCACCGTCGCGAGCAGTACTTC.

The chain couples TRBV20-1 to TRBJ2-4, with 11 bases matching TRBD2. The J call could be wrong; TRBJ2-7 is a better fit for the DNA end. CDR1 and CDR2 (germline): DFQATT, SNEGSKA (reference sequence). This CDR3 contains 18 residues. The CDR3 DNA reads TGCAGTGCTAGAGCTTGGCCGGGTCCTAGCGGGAGGATGTACGAGCAGTACTTC. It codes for CSARAWPGPSGRMYEQYF.

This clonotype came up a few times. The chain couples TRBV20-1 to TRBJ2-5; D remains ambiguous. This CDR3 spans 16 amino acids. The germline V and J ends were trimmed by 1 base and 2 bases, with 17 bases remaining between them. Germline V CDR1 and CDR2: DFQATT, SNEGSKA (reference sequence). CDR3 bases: TGCAGTGCTAGAGCCTTCCTACGTGGCGATCAAGAGACCCAGTACTTC. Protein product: CSARAFLRGDQETQYF.

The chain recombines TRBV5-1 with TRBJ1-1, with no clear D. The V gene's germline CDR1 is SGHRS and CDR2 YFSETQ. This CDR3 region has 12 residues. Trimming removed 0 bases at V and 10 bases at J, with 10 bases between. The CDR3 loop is CASSLDGLAAFF. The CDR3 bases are TGCGCCAGCAGCTTGGACGGCCTGGCAGCTTTCTTT. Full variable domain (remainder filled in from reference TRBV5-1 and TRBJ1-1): KAGVTQTPRYLIKTRGQQVTLSCSPISGHRSVSWYQQTPGQGLQFLFEYFSETQRNKGNFPGRFSGRQFSNSRSEMNVSTLELGDSALYLCASSLDGLAAFFGQGTRLTVV.

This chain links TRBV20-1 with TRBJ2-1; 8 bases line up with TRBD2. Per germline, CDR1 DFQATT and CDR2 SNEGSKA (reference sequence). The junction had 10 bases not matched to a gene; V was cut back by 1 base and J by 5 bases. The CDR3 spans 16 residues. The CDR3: CSARVGLIAGNNEQFF. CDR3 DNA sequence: TGCAGTGCTAGAGTGGGGTTGATAGCGGGAAACAATGAGCAGTTCTTC.

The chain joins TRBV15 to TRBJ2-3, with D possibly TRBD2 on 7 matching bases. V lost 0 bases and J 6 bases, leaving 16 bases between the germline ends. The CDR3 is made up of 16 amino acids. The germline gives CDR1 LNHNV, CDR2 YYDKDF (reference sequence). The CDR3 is CATSRDPGGGVDTQYF. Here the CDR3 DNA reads TGTGCCACCAGCAGAGATCCCGGCGGGGGCGTCGATACGCAGTATTTT.

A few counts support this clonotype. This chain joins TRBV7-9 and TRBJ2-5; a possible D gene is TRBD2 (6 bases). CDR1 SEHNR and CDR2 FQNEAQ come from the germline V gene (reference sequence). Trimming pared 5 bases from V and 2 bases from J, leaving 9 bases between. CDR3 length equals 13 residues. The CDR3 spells CASSVTRQETQYF. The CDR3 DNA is TGTGCCAGCAGCGTGACTAGACAAGAGACCCAGTACTTC.

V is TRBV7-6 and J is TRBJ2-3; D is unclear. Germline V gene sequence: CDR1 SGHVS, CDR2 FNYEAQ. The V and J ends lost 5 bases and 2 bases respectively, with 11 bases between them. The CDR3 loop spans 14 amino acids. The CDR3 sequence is CASSNLGHTDTQYF. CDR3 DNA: TGTGCCAGCAGCAACCTAGGCCACACAGATACGCAGTATTTT.

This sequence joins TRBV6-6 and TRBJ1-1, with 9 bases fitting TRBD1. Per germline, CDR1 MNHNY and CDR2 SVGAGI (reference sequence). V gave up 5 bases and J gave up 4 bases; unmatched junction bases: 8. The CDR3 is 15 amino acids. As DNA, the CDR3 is TGTGCCAGCAGTAGGAACAGGGGGCGGGCCACTGAAGCTTTCTTT. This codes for CASSRNRGRATEAFF.

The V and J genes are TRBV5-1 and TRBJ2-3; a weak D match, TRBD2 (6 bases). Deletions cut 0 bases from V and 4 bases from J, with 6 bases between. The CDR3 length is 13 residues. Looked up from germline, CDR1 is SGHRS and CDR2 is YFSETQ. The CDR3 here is CASSLGEADTQYF. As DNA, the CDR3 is TGCGCCAGCAGCTTGGGGGAGGCAGATACGCAGTATTTT. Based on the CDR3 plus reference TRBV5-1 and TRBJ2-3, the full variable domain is KAGVTQTPRYLIKTRGQQVTLSCSPISGHRSVSWYQQTPGQGLQFLFEYFSETQRNKGNFPGRFSGRQFSNSRSEMNVSTLELGDSALYLCASSLGEADTQYFGPGTRLTVL.

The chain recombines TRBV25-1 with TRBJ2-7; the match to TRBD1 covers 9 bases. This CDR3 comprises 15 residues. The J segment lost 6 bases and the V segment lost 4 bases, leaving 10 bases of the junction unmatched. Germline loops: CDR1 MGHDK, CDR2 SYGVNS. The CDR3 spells CASSGPGTGSGEQYF. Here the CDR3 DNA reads TGTGCCAGCAGTGGTCCCGGGACAGGGAGTGGCGAGCAGTACTTC.

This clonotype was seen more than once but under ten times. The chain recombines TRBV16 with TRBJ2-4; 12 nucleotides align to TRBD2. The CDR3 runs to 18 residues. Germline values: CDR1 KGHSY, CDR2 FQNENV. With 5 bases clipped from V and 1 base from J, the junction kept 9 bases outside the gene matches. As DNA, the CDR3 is TGTGCCAGCAGCGACAATCTAGCGGGAGGGCATGCCAAAAACATTCAGTACTTC. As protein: CASSDNLAGGHAKNIQYF. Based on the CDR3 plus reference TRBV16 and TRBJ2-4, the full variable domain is GEEVAQTPKHLVRGEGQKAKLYCAPIKGHSYVFWYQQVLKNEFKFLISFQNENVFDETGMPKERFSAKCLPNSPCSLEIQATKLEDSAVYFCASSDNLAGGHAKNIQYFGAGTRLSVL.

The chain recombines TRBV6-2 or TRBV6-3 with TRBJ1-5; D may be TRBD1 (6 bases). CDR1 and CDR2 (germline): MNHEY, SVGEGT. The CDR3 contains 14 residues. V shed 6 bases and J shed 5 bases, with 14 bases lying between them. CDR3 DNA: TGTGCCAGCAGCCAACGGGACACCTATCAGCCCCAGCATTTT. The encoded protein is CASSQRDTYQPQHF.

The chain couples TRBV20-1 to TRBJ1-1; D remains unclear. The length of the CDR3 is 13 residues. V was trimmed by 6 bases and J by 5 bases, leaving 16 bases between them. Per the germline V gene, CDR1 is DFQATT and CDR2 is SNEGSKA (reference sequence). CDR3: CSAPTTRWTEAFF. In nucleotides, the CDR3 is TGCAGTGCCCCGACAACCCGGTGGACTGAAGCTTTCTTT.

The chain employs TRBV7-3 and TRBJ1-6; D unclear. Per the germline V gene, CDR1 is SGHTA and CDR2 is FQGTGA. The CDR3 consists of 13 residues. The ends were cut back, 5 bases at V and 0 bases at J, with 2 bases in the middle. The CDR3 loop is CASSPSYNSPLHF. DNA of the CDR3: TGTGCCAGCAGCCCCTCCTATAATTCACCCCTCCACTTT.

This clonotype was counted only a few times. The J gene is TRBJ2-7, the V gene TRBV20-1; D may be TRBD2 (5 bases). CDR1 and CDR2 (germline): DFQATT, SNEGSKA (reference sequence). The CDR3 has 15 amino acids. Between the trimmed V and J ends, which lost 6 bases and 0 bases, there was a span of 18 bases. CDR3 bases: TGCAGTGCCCTCGCCGATGGAGGCAGCTCCTACGAGCAGTACTTC. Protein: CSALADGGSSYEQYF.

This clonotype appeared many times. CDR3 DNA: TGTGCCAGCAGTTACGGACAGGGGGGTACCGGGGAGCTGTTTTTT. This codes for CASSYGQGGTGELFF. The gene calls are TRBV6-6 and TRBJ2-2; 10 nucleotides agree with TRBD1. The germline CDR1 and CDR2 sequences are MNHNY and SVGAGI (reference sequence). The trim removed 2 bases at V and 5 bases at J, leaving 2 bases unmatched. The CDR3 contains 15 residues.

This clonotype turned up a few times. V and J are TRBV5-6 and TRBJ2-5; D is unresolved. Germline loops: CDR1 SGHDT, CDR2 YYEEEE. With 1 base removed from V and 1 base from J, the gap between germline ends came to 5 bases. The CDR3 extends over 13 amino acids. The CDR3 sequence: CASSLLTQETQYF. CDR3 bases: TGTGCCAGCAGCTTGCTCACCCAAGAGACCCAGTACTTC.